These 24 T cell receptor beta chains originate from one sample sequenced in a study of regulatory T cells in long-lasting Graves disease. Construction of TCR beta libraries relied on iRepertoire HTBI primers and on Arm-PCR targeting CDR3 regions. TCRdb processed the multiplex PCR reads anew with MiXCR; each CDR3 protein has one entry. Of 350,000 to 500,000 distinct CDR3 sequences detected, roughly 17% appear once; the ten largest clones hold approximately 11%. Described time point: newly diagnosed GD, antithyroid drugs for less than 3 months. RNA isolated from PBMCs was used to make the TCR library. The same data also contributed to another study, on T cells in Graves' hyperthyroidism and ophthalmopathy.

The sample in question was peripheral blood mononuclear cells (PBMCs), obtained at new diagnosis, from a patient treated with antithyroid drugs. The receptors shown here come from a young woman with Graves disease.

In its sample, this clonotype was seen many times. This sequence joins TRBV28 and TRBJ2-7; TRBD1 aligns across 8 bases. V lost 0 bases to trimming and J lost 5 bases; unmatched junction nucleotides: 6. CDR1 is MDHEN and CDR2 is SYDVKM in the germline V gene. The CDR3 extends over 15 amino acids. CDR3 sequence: CASSLWTAGGHEQYF. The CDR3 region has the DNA TGTGCCAGCAGTTTATGGACCGCAGGGGGCCACGAGCAGTACTTC.

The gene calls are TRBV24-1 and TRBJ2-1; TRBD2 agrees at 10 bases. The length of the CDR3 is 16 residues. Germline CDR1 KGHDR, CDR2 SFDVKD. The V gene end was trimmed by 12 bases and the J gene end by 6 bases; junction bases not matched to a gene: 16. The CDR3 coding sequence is TGTGCCGTCGCAGGGGGAACTAGCGGGGTGAGCAATGAGCAGTTCTTC. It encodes CAVAGGTSGVSNEQFF.

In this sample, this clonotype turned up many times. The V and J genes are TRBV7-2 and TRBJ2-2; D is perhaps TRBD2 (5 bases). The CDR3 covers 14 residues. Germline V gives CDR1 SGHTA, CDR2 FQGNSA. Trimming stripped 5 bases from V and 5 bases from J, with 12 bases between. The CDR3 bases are TGTGCCAGCAGCCCCACCGGGAAAACCGGGGAGCTGTTTTTT. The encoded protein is CASSPTGKTGELFF.

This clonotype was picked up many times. The chain's CDR3 is CASSPRTGNGFTEAFF. For the CDR3, the DNA is TGTGCCAGCAGCCCTAGGACAGGGAACGGTTTCACTGAAGCTTTCTTT. The chain joins TRBV9 to TRBJ1-1; 8 bases are a match to TRBD1. Germline CDR1 and CDR2: SGDLS and YYNGEE. Trimming removed 4 bases from V and 4 bases from J; junction bases left unmatched: 12. This CDR3 has 16 amino acids. Combining the CDR3 with reference TRBV9 and TRBJ1-1 gives the whole variable domain DSGVTQTPKHLITATGQRVTLRCSPRSGDLSVYWYQQSLDQGLQFLIQYYNGEERAKGNILERFSAQQFPDLHSELNLSSLELGDSALYFCASSPRTGNGFTEAFFGQGTRLTVV.

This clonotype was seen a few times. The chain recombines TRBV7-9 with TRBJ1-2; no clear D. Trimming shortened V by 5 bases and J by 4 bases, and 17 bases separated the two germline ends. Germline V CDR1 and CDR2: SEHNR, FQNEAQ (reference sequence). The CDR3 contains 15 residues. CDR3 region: CASSPWGSASYGYTF. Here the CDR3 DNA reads TGTGCCAGCAGCCCCTGGGGATCCGCTTCCTATGGCTACACCTTC.

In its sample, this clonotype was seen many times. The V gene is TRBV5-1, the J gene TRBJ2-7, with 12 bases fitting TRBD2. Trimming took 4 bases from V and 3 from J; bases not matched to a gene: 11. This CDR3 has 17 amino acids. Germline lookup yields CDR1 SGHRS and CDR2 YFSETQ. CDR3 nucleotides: TGCGCCAGCAGCACCCAGGCGGGACTAGCGGGTCTCTACGAGCAGTACTTC. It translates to CASSTQAGLAGLYEQYF.

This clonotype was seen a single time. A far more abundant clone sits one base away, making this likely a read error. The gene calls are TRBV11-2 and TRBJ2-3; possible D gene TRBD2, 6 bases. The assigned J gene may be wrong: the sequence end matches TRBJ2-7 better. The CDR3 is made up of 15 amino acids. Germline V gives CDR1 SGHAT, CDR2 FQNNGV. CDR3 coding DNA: TGTGCCAGCAGCTTAGTGGGGGGAGTTCGCTGCGAGCAGTACTTC. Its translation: CASSLVGGVRCEQYF.

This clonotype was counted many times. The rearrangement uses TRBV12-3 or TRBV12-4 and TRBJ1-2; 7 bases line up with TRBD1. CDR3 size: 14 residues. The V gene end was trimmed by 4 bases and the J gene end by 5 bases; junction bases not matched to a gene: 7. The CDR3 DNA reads TGTGCCAGCAGTTCGAACAGGGGATCATATGGCTACACCTTC. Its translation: CASSSNRGSYGYTF.

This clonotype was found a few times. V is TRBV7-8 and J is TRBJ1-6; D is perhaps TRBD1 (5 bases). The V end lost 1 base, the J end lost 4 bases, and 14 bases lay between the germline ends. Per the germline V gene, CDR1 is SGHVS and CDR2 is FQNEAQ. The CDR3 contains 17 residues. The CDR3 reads CASSLVGRDEYNSPLHF. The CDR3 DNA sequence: TGTGCCAGCAGCTTAGTGGGCAGGGACGAATATAATTCACCCCTCCACTTT.

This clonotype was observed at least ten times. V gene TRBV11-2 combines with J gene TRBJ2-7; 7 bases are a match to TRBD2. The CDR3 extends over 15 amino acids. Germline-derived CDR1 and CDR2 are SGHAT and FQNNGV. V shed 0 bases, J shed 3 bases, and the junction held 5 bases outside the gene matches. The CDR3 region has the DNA TGTGCCAGCAGCTTAGAGGGCGGGAGAATCTACGAGCAGTACTTC. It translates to CASSLEGGRIYEQYF.

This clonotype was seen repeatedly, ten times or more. The CDR3 protein is CASSLRDSNSPLHF. The DNA of the CDR3 is TGTGCCAGCAGCCTCCGGGACTCTAATTCACCCCTCCACTTT. This chain joins TRBV28 and TRBJ1-6, with a tentative D call TRBD1 (5 bases). Germline CDR1 is MDHEN and CDR2 is SYDVKM. V was pared by 6 bases and J by 6 bases, with 12 bases between. The CDR3 has 14 amino acids. The entire variable domain, with the rest obtained from reference TRBV28 and TRBJ1-6, is as follows: DVKVTQSSRYLVKRTGEKVFLECVQDMDHENMFWYRQDPGLGLRLIYFSYDVKMKEKGDIPEGYSVSREKKERFSLILESASTNQTSMYLCASSLRDSNSPLHFGNGTRLTVT.

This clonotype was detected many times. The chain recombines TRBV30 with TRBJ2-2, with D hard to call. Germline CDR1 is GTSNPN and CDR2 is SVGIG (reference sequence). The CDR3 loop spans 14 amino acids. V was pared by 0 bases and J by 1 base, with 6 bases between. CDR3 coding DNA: TGTGCCTGGAGTGTAAAAGGGAACACCGGGGAGCTGTTTTTT. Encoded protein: CAWSVKGNTGELFF.

CDR3 sequence reads: CASGRNRGADTQYF. The DNA for the CDR3 is TGTGCCAGCGGAAGGAACAGGGGCGCAGATACGCAGTATTTT. V and J are TRBV27 and TRBJ2-3; TRBD1 matches at 7 bases. Germline V lookup: CDR1 MNHEY, CDR2 SMNVEV (reference sequence). The ends lost 8 bases at V and 4 bases at J; junction bases unmatched: 9. This CDR3 has 14 residues.

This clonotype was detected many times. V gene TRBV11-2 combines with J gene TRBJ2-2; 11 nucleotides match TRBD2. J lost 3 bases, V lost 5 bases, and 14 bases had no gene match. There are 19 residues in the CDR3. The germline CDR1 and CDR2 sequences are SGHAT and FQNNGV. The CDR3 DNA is TGTGCCAGCAGCCCGTTTGGACTAGCGGGTTTTCTCGACACCGGGGAGCTGTTTTTT. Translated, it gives CASSPFGLAGFLDTGELFF.

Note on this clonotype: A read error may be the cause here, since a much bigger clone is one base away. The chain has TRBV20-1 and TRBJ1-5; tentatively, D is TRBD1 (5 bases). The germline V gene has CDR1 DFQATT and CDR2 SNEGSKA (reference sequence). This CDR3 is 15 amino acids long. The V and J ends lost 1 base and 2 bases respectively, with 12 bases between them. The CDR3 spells CSARAIGEGNQPQHF. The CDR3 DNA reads TGCAGTGCTAGAGCAATAGGGGAGGGCAATCAGCCCCAGCATTTT.

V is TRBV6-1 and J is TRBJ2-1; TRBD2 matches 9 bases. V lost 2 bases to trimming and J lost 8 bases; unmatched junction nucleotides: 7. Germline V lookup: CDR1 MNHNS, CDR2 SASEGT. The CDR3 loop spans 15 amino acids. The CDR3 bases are TGTGCCAGCAGTGAAAATAGCGGGAGTTGGGATGAGCAGTTCTTC. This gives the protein CASSENSGSWDEQFF.

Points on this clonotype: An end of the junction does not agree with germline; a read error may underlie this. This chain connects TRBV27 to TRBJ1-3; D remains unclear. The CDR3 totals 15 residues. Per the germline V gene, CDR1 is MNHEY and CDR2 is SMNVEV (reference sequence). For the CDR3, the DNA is TGTGCCTGCAGTTTATCGTACGAGACTGGAAACACCATATATTTT. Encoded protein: CACSLSYETGNTIYF.

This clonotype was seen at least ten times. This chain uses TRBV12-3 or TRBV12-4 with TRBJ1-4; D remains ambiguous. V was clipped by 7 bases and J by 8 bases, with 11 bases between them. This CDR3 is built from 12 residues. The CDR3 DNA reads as TGTGCCAGCAAGGAGGCAGCCGAAAAACTGTTTTTT. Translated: CASKEAAEKLFF.

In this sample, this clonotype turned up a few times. CDR3 protein: CASSQDQRGGADTQYF. The CDR3 nucleotides are TGTGCCAGCAGCCAAGACCAACGGGGGGGGGCAGATACGCAGTATTTT. The V gene is TRBV4-2, the J gene TRBJ2-3; 8 positions agree with TRBD2. The length of the CDR3 is 16 residues. V was clipped by 0 bases and J by 4 bases; unmatched bases: 6. Looked up from germline, CDR1 is LGHNA and CDR2 is YNFKEQ.

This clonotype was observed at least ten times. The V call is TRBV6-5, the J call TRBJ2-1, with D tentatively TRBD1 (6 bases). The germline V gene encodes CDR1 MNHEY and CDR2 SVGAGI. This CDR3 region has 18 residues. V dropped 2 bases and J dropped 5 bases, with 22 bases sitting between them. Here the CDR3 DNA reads TGTGCCAGCAGTTACCGGACAGAAATGACCCCAGTGAACAATGAGCAGTTCTTC. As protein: CASSYRTEMTPVNNEQFF.

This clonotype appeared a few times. As DNA, the CDR3 is TGCGCCAGCAGCCCCTCTTACCTCACCCGGTCTGTTAGCACAGATACGCAGTATTTT. Translated: CASSPSYLTRSVSTDTQYF. V usage is TRBV5-1 and J usage is TRBJ2-3, with no clear D. The germline gives CDR1 SGHRS, CDR2 YFSETQ. The CDR3 consists of 19 residues. Trimming cost V 4 bases and J 0 bases, with 24 bases left between them.

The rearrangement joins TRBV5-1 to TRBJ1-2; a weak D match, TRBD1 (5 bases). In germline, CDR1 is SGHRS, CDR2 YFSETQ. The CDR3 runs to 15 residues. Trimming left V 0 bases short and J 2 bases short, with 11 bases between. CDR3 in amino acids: CASSLGWGGNYGYTF. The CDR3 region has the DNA TGCGCCAGCAGCTTGGGATGGGGGGGAAACTATGGCTACACCTTC. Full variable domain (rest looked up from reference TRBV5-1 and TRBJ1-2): KAGVTQTPRYLIKTRGQQVTLSCSPISGHRSVSWYQQTPGQGLQFLFEYFSETQRNKGNFPGRFSGRQFSNSRSEMNVSTLELGDSALYLCASSLGWGGNYGYTFGSGTRLTVV.

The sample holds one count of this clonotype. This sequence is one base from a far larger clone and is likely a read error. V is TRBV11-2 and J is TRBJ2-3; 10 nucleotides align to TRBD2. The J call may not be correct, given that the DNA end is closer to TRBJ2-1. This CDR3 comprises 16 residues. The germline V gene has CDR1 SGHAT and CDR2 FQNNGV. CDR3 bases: TGTGCCAGCATCATCGGGGGGGGACTAGCGAGCAATGAGCAGTTCTTC. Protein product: CASIIGGGLASNEQFF.

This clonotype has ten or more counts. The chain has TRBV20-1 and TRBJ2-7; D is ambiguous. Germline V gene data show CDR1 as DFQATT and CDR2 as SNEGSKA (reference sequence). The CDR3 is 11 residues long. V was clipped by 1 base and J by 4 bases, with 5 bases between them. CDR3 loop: CSARAGYEQYF. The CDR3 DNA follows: TGCAGTGCTAGAGCGGGTTACGAGCAGTACTTC.